What follows describes a single TCR beta chain. In TCRdb, the PCR reads were re-called with MiXCR into one record per CDR3 protein. Of under 650,000 distinct CDR3 sequences in the sample, just under 20% were seen once. This specimen comes from a study of molecular identifiers for immune sequencing clone quantification. The CDR3 has 16 amino acids. The trim removed 1 base at V and 6 bases at J, leaving 9 bases unmatched. Germline V gene data show CDR1 as SEHNR and CDR2 as FQNEAQ (reference sequence). The clonotype was recovered from a human donor in good health. Some libraries in this study had Jurkat cell RNA spiked in. Source material: naive CD8+ T cells from blood, with Jurkat cell RNA spiked in. Noted subset: FACS-sorted CD8+CD4-CCR7+CD45RA+ naive T cells. The V gene is TRBV7-9, the J gene TRBJ2-1; 7 positions agree with TRBD2. CDR3: CASSLVPSGESNEQFF. The CDR3 nucleotides are TGTGCCAGCAGCTTAGTTCCTAGCGGAGAATCCAATGAGCAGTTCTTC.